This TCR beta chain was captured by sequencing in a study of blood T cell repertoires in COVID-19. As for the study in general: COVID-19 samples collected from the United States, Italy and Spain covered acute and convalescent phases. The cDNA or gDNA used as material had been derived from T cells, B-cell-depleted T cells, or PBMCs.

Authors' methods: Scientists estimated how many nucleated cells there were by amplifying reference gene primers. TCRdb's copy holds only in-frame clones and misses some; the assay was immunoSEQ multiplex PCR. The V and J calls and the clone size are those of that table, but D and trimming were determined from the DNA. The repertoire consists of approximately 89,000 clones, with more than 90% occurring once and the leading ten covering about 4.5%. This CDR3 spans 13 amino acids. Trimming removed 6 bases from V and 2 bases from J; junction bases left unmatched: 2. Germline CDR1 SGHAT, CDR2 FQNNGV. The sequence was obtained from a human donor with active COVID-19. The donor label of this sample is uncertain. The sequencing input was peripheral blood. This sequence joins TRBV11-2 and TRBJ2-7, with 9 bases aligning to TRBD1. The CDR3 protein is CASSWTGAYEQYF. The CDR3 nucleotides read TGTGCCAGCAGTTGGACAGGGGCCTACGAGCAGTACTTC.